Below are 27 T cell receptor beta chains sequenced from a single sample in a study of blood T cell repertoires in COVID-19. Sequencing was performed with immunoSEQ multiplex PCR; in TCRdb, only in-frame clones are kept and a portion is missing. In the table there are 60,000 to 95,000 clones, approximately 86% of which are singletons. The sample comprised peripheral blood. These receptors originate from a woman aged 45-65 years with acute or convalescent COVID-19.

This chain uses TRBV5-8 with TRBJ2-7, with D perhaps TRBD1 (6 bases). V shed 1 base and J shed 0 bases, with 11 bases lying between them. CDR1 SGHTS and CDR2 YDEGEE come from the germline V gene. This CDR3 spans 15 amino acids. CDR3 sequence: CASSLSATGSYEQYF. CDR3 bases: TGTGCCAGCAGCTTGAGCGCGACAGGCTCCTACGAGCAGTACTTC.

The genes are TRBV6-4 and TRBJ1-6; 10 bases match TRBD1. CDR1 and CDR2 from the germline V gene are MRHNA and SNTAGT. Trimming took 0 bases from V and 7 from J; bases not matched to a gene: 0. The CDR3 spans 15 residues. CDR3 region: CASSDSTGGNSPLHF. For the CDR3, the DNA is TGTGCCAGCAGTGACTCGACAGGGGGCAATTCACCCCTCCACTTT.

J is TRBJ1-4 and V is TRBV27; D uncertain. CDR1 MNHEY and CDR2 SMNVEV come from the germline V gene (reference sequence). The V end lost 3 bases, the J end lost 6 bases, and 8 bases lay between the germline ends. CDR3 size: 13 residues. CDR3 amino acids: CASSLRRDEKLFF. The CDR3 DNA sequence: TGTGCCAGCAGTTTGCGACGGGATGAAAAACTGTTTTTT.

This clone has more than one count but fewer than ten. The chain links TRBV30 to TRBJ1-1; possible D gene TRBD1, 6 bases. The CDR3 is 13 amino acids. Looked up from germline, CDR1 is GTSNPN and CDR2 is SVGIG (reference sequence). The V end lost 3 bases, the J end lost 4 bases, and 12 bases lay between the germline ends. In DNA form, the CDR3 reads TGTGCCTGGAGCTCGAAGGGGGTCACTGAAGCTTTCTTT. This codes for CAWSSKGVTEAFF. Full variable domain (missing parts from reference TRBV30 and TRBJ1-1): SQTIHQWPATLVQPVGSPLSLECTVEGTSNPNLYWYRQAAGRGLQLLFYSVGIGQISSEVPQNLSASRPQDRQFILSSKKLLLSDSGFYLCAWSSKGVTEAFFGQGTRLTVV.

The chain carries TRBV5-6 and TRBJ2-1, with D uncertain. Germline assignment: CDR1 SGHDT and CDR2 YYEEEE. CDR3 length: 13 residues. V lost 0 bases, J lost 6 bases, and 7 bases lay in between. In nucleotides, the CDR3 is TGTGCCAGCAGCTTGGCCAGTGGCAATGAGCAGTTCTTC. Protein sequence: CASSLASGNEQFF.

This sequence joins TRBV19 and TRBJ1-5; 9 nucleotides match TRBD1. CDR1 is LNHDA, CDR2 SQIVND, per germline (reference sequence). This CDR3 has 14 residues. The junction had 5 bases not matched to a gene; V was cut back by 6 bases and J by 5 bases. DNA of the CDR3: TGTGCCAGTAGGACAGGGGGAGGGCATCAGCCCCAGCATTTT. It encodes CASRTGGGHQPQHF.

This chain uses TRBV2 with TRBJ1-2; maybe TRBD1 (6 bases). Germline V gene sequence: CDR1 SNHLY, CDR2 FYNNEI. Trimming shortened V by 8 bases and J by 2 bases, and 12 bases separated the two germline ends. The CDR3 has 13 amino acids. The CDR3 region has the DNA TGTGCCAGCGTCGACAGGAAGAACTATGGCTACACCTTC. It yields the protein CASVDRKNYGYTF.

The rearrangement uses TRBV7-8 and TRBJ1-1; D is unclear. This CDR3 comprises 17 residues. The V end was cut by 0 bases, the J end by 0 bases, with 14 bases between. The germline V gene has CDR1 SGHVS and CDR2 FQNEAQ. CDR3 amino acids: CASSLAGRMAMNTEAFF. For the CDR3, the DNA is TGTGCCAGCAGCTTAGCGGGGAGGATGGCGATGAACACTGAAGCTTTCTTT.

The chain uses TRBV6-5 and TRBJ1-6, with 9 bases lining up with TRBD1. Per the germline V gene, CDR1 is MNHEY and CDR2 is SVGAGI. Trimming cost V 0 bases and J 8 bases; bases outside gene matches: 5. The CDR3 consists of 16 residues. The CDR3, as DNA: TGTGCCAGCAGTTACTCCCACAGGGGGCGCCATTCACCCCTCCACTTT. It yields the protein CASSYSHRGRHSPLHF.

CDR3 residues: CASSPGGEAFF. CDR3 in DNA: TGTGCCAGCAGCCCGGGGGGCGAAGCTTTCTTT. The chain is built from TRBV11-2 and TRBJ1-1, with a tentative D call TRBD1 (6 bases). Germline V gene sequence: CDR1 SGHAT, CDR2 FQNNGV. Trimming pared 5 bases from V and 8 bases from J, leaving 9 bases between. The CDR3 has 11 amino acids.

This clone appeared a single time. The rearrangement joins TRBV25-1 to TRBJ1-2, with TRBD1 identical over 7 bases. This CDR3 region has 14 residues. Germline V gives CDR1 MGHDK, CDR2 SYGVNS. The trim removed 6 bases at V and 6 bases at J, leaving 10 bases unmatched. CDR3 protein: CASRESGTENGYTF. CDR3 DNA: TGTGCCAGCAGGGAGTCCGGGACAGAGAATGGCTACACCTTC.

This chain joins TRBV19 and TRBJ1-4; TRBD1 agrees at 8 bases. Germline CDR1 LNHDA, CDR2 SQIVND (reference sequence). The CDR3 is 13 amino acids. V lost 6 bases, J lost 7 bases, and 4 bases stayed unmatched. CDR3 sequence: CASRDRVFEKLFF. The CDR3 bases are TGTGCCAGTAGGGACAGGGTATTTGAAAAACTGTTTTTT.

Remarks on this clone: Other DNA variants within this sample encode the same CDR3. The chain is built from TRBV19 and TRBJ1-1, with no clear D. The length of the CDR3 is 13 residues. V shed 3 bases and J shed 1 base, with 6 bases lying between them. Per the germline V gene, CDR1 is LNHDA and CDR2 is SQIVND (reference sequence). The CDR3 region is CASSISGNTEAFF. Written as DNA, the CDR3 is TGTGCCAGTAGTATCTCCGGGAACACTGAAGCTTTCTTT.

J is TRBJ1-6 and V is TRBV15; TRBD1 is a possible D gene (6 bases). This CDR3 has 18 residues. V was trimmed by 0 bases and J by 3 bases, leaving 15 bases between them. Germline V gives CDR1 LNHNV, CDR2 YYDKDF (reference sequence). The CDR3 nucleotides are TGTGCCACCAGCAGAGATCTACCTGACAGGTTCTATAATTCACCCCTCCACTTT. Its translation is CATSRDLPDRFYNSPLHF. Full variable domain (remainder filled in from reference TRBV15 and TRBJ1-6): DAMVIQNPRYQVTQFGKPVTLSCSQTLNHNVMYWYQQKSSQAPKLLFHYYDKDFNNEADTPDNFQSRRPNTSFCFLDIRSPGLGDTAMYLCATSRDLPDRFYNSPLHFGNGTRLTVT.

This clone was found a few times. The J gene is TRBJ1-5, the V gene TRBV28; a weak D match, TRBD1 (6 bases). The CDR3 consists of 15 residues. Trimming took 6 bases from V and 1 from J, leaving 13 bases between them. Germline lookup yields CDR1 MDHEN and CDR2 SYDVKM. The CDR3 is CASRGGGVSNQPQHF. CDR3 nucleotide sequence: TGTGCCAGCAGAGGAGGGGGGGTGAGCAATCAGCCCCAGCATTTT.

CDR3 protein: CASSLNGQPQHF. The CDR3 DNA reads as TGTGCCAGCAGTTTAAATGGCCAGCCCCAGCATTTT. V gene TRBV12-3 or TRBV12-4 combines with J gene TRBJ1-5, with D hard to call. The length of the CDR3 is 12 residues. V was trimmed by 2 bases and J by 7 bases, leaving 6 bases between them.

CDR3 bases: TGCGCCAGCAGTCAAACTCGGGGGAATTCACCCCTCCACTTT. It yields the protein CASSQTRGNSPLHF. The chain combines TRBV4-1 with TRBJ1-6; a possible D gene is TRBD1 (5 bases). The CDR3 spans 14 residues. Germline assignment: CDR1 MGHRA and CDR2 YSYEKL. Trimming removed 6 bases from V and 7 bases from J, with 13 bases in between.

V gene TRBV21-1 combines with J gene TRBJ2-5; no check of the table's D call, TRBD2, against the DNA was made. TRBV21-1 is recorded as a pseudogene. The CDR3 has 19 amino acids. CDR3 coding DNA: TGTGCCAGCAGCAAAGGGGAGAAAATTGAGGTGTGGTACCAAGAGACCCAGTACTTC. Its protein is CASSKGEKIEVWYQETQYF.

The genes are TRBV9 and TRBJ1-6, with a weak D call TRBD1 (6 bases). V dropped 3 bases and J dropped 7 bases, with 11 bases sitting between them. CDR1 and CDR2 from the germline V gene are SGDLS and YYNGEE. The CDR3 length is 14 residues. CDR3 nucleotides: TGTGCCAGCAGCGCCTTGGACAGCAATTCACCCCTCCACTTT. This gives the protein CASSALDSNSPLHF. Full variable domain (rest looked up from reference TRBV9 and TRBJ1-6): DSGVTQTPKHLITATGQRVTLRCSPRSGDLSVYWYQQSLDQGLQFLIQYYNGEERAKGNILERFSAQQFPDLHSELNLSSLELGDSALYFCASSALDSNSPLHFGNGTRLTVT.

This rearrangement joins TRBV11-2 to TRBJ2-7, with 9 bases that match TRBD1. This CDR3 comprises 15 residues. Germline V lookup: CDR1 SGHAT, CDR2 FQNNGV. V shed 5 bases, J shed 2 bases, and the junction held 7 bases outside the gene matches. CDR3 nucleotide sequence: TGTGCCAGCAGCCAAACGGACAGGGGAACCTACGAGCAGTACTTC. It yields the protein CASSQTDRGTYEQYF.

CDR3 DNA: TGTGCCAGCAGCGTCTTAGGGGCGGGGTCGGTCGAGCAGTTCTTC. This translates into CASSVLGAGSVEQFF. The J gene is TRBJ2-1, the V gene TRBV9; TRBD2 is a possible D gene (6 bases). V lost 2 bases and J lost 10, with 19 bases in between. The length of the CDR3 is 15 residues. Looked up from germline, CDR1 is SGDLS and CDR2 is YYNGEE.

The gene calls are TRBV24-1 and TRBJ2-2; no clear D. Germline V lookup: CDR1 KGHDR, CDR2 SFDVKD. V was pared by 4 bases and J by 5 bases, with 10 bases between. This CDR3 has 14 amino acids. This chain's CDR3 is CATSDFSRTGELFF. The CDR3 coding sequence is TGTGCCACCAGTGACTTCTCGAGGACCGGGGAGCTGTTTTTT.

The gene calls are TRBV4-2 and TRBJ2-7; D may be TRBD2 (7 bases). V lost 3 bases, J lost 2 bases, and 20 bases lay in between. Per the germline V gene, CDR1 is LGHNA and CDR2 is YNFKEQ. The CDR3 has 17 residues. The CDR3 sequence: CASSQGGGGYGAYEQYF. The CDR3 coding sequence is TGTGCCAGCAGCCAGGGGGGCGGGGGCTACGGGGCCTACGAGCAGTACTTC.

The rearrangement joins TRBV28 to TRBJ1-5; 10 bases are shared with TRBD1. The V and J ends lost 6 bases and 5 bases, in that order; junction bases with no gene match: 1. The CDR3 totals 13 residues. CDR1 is MDHEN, CDR2 SYDVKM, per germline. The CDR3 DNA follows: TGTGCCAGCAGCGGGACAGGGGATCAGCCCCAGCATTTT. It encodes CASSGTGDQPQHF.

This chain links TRBV4-2 with TRBJ1-2; perhaps TRBD1 as D (6 bases). This CDR3 has 14 residues. Looked up from germline, CDR1 is LGHNA and CDR2 is YNFKEQ. Trimming stripped 1 base from V and 8 bases from J, with 14 bases between. The CDR3 region has the DNA TGTGCCAGCAGCCAAGTATCACAGGGAATCGGCTACACCTTC. Translated, it gives CASSQVSQGIGYTF.

J is TRBJ2-1 and V is TRBV27; maybe TRBD2 (7 bases). Trimming stripped 5 bases from V and 9 bases from J, with 35 bases between. Germline-derived CDR1 and CDR2 are MNHEY and SMNVEV (reference sequence). The CDR3 has 20 residues. The CDR3 spells CASSVWGRGREGGPGVEQFF. The CDR3 bases are TGTGCCAGCAGTGTCTGGGGCAGGGGTAGAGAGGGAGGGCCAGGGGTTGAGCAGTTCTTC.

The gene calls are TRBV30 and TRBJ2-1, with 8 bases identical to TRBD2. Germline trimming cut 1 base from V and 13 bases from J; bases unmatched to any gene: 3. Germline-derived CDR1 and CDR2 are GTSNPN and SVGIG (reference sequence). This CDR3 comprises 11 residues. CDR3 sequence reads: CAWSDAGGQFF. CDR3 DNA: TGTGCCTGGAGTGATGCGGGGGGCCAGTTCTTC.